These 10 T cell receptor beta chains were sequenced from one sample in a study of blood T cell repertoires in COVID-19. This table comes from immunoSEQ multiplex PCR, and its TCRdb copy is limited to in-frame clones, with some not included. The repertoire holds 250,000 or so clones, with 86% as singletons. The sample was peripheral blood. The receptors shown here come from a man older than 75 with acute or convalescent COVID-19.

This clone was seen a single time. The chain couples TRBV4-1 to TRBJ1-4; D not resolved. Trimming took off 0 bases at V and 4 bases at J, with 9 bases between the two ends. CDR3 size: 15 residues. Germline V CDR1 and CDR2: MGHRA, YSYEKL. The CDR3 reads CASSQEPVRNEKLFF. For the CDR3, the DNA is TGCGCCAGCAGCCAAGAACCAGTACGTAATGAAAAACTGTTTTTT.

The gene calls are TRBV6-5 and TRBJ1-1; D remains ambiguous. The germline V gene has CDR1 MNHEY and CDR2 SVGAGI. Between the trimmed V and J ends, which lost 5 bases and 3 bases, there was a span of 10 bases. This CDR3 has 13 amino acids. This CDR3 reads CASSQLSDTEAFF. The DNA of the CDR3 is TGTGCCAGCAGTCAACTATCTGACACTGAAGCTTTCTTT.

The chain links TRBV5-6 to TRBJ1-4, with 9 bases that match TRBD1. This CDR3 has 14 amino acids. V dropped 3 bases and J dropped 8; count of bases not matched to a gene: 5. The germline V gene encodes CDR1 SGHDT and CDR2 YYEEEE. The DNA for the CDR3 is TGTGCCAGCAGCTCCGGGACAGGGAGCGAAAAACTGTTTTTT. Translation: CASSSGTGSEKLFF.

The rearrangement links TRBV7-2 to TRBJ2-4, with D perhaps TRBD2 (5 bases). Germline lookup yields CDR1 SGHTA and CDR2 FQGNSA. The germline V and J ends were trimmed by 1 base and 3 bases, with 13 bases remaining between them. The CDR3 extends over 16 amino acids. The CDR3: CASSLELSGGKNIQYF. The CDR3 bases are TGTGCCAGCAGCTTAGAGCTGAGCGGAGGCAAAAACATTCAGTACTTC.

This clone was seen a few times. The rearrangement uses TRBV10-3 and TRBJ1-5; D possibly corresponds to TRBD1 (6 bases). The V end was cut by 3 bases, the J end by 1 base, with 10 bases between. Germline CDR1 is ENHRY and CDR2 is SYGVKD. The CDR3 totals 15 residues. CDR3 in amino acids: CAISEIGTSNQPQHF. The CDR3 coding sequence is TGTGCCATCAGTGAAATCGGGACAAGCAATCAGCCCCAGCATTTT.

J is TRBJ2-7 and V is TRBV28; weak D call: TRBD1 (6 bases). The length of the CDR3 is 14 residues. V shed 2 bases and J shed 6 bases, with 14 bases lying between them. Germline CDR1 reads MDHEN; CDR2 reads SYDVKM. The CDR3 spells CASSLTQGVGEQYF. CDR3 DNA: TGTGCCAGCAGTTTAACACAGGGAGTGGGCGAGCAGTACTTC.

This clone was counted a few times. The chain combines TRBV2 with TRBJ1-5; 9 bases are a match to TRBD1. V gave up 1 base and J gave up 6 bases; unmatched junction bases: 4. The CDR3 runs 15 residues. Germline V lookup: CDR1 SNHLY, CDR2 FYNNEI. This chain's CDR3 is CASSEEGQGGQPQHF. CDR3 nucleotide sequence: TGTGCCAGCAGTGAAGAGGGACAGGGCGGTCAGCCCCAGCATTTT.

The sample holds one count of this clone. The V gene is TRBV5-1, the J gene TRBJ2-1; 10 bases match TRBD2. The germline gives CDR1 SGHRS, CDR2 YFSETQ. The CDR3 extends over 18 amino acids. Trimming removed 0 bases from V and 1 base from J; junction bases left unmatched: 7. The CDR3 DNA follows: TGCGCCAGCAGCTTGGAACTAGCGGGAAGAATTTCCTACAATGAGCAGTTCTTC. Translating gives CASSLELAGRISYNEQFF.

This clone has a single count. V gene TRBV5-1 combines with J gene TRBJ2-5; TRBD1 might be the D (6 bases). Germline CDR1 reads SGHRS; CDR2 reads YFSETQ. The CDR3 is 14 amino acids. The germline V and J ends were trimmed by 2 bases and 5 bases, with 13 bases remaining between them. The chain's CDR3 is CASSFRGDTETQYF. The DNA for the CDR3 is TGCGCCAGCAGCTTTCGAGGGGACACGGAGACCCAGTACTTC. Filled out from reference TRBV5-1 and TRBJ2-5, the complete variable domain reads KAGVTQTPRYLIKTRGQQVTLSCSPISGHRSVSWYQQTPGQGLQFLFEYFSETQRNKGNFPGRFSGRQFSNSRSEMNVSTLELGDSALYLCASSFRGDTETQYFGPGTRLLVL.

This sequence joins TRBV24-1 and TRBJ1-2; D gene unclear. This CDR3 comprises 14 residues. Between the trimmed V and J ends, which lost 4 bases and 4 bases, there was a span of 12 bases. The V gene's germline CDR1 is KGHDR and CDR2 SFDVKD. The CDR3 DNA is TGTGCCACCAGTGACACGGCTGGGAGCTATGGCTACACCTTC. Translated: CATSDTAGSYGYTF.